The rows below give T cell receptor beta chains drawn from one sample of a study of a mutant IDH1 vaccine in newly diagnosed glioma. These receptors lack a known antigen. Assay: immunoSEQ multiplex PCR; the TCRdb copy retains only in-frame clones and omits some. This sample has fewer than 70,000 clones, with around four fifths found just once. The material sequenced was PBMCs, taken from a glioma patient whose treatment included an IDH1 peptide vaccine. These receptor sequences come from a young man with glioma. Both conserved end residues are part of each CDR3. D genes are given only for firm matches. The size field is filled for only some rows; it gives once, few, many or a size class.

J gene	D gene	clone size	V gene	CDR3 DNA	CDR3 protein
TRBJ2-1	NA	once	TRBV14	TGTGCCAGCAGCCAAGAGCCACGGGACCCTCCATATGAGCAGTTCTTC	CASSQEPRDPPYEQFF
TRBJ2-3	TRBD1	NA	TRBV7-9	TGTGCCAGCAGCGTCCGACAGGGGGTAACGGCAGATACGCAGTATTTT	CASSVRQGVTADTQYF
TRBJ2-5	TRBD1	few	TRBV7-9	TGTGCCAGCAGCTTAGCGGGGCAGGGGGCGCAGACCCAGTACTTC	CASSLAGQGAQTQYF
TRBJ1-6	TRBD1	NA	TRBV6-5	TGTGCCAGCAGTTACACGGGACAGGTTAATTCGGCCCTCCACTTT	CASSYTGQVNSALHF
TRBJ1-2	NA	few	TRBV19	TGTGCCAGTAGCATCGGGGCTGAGTACGGCTACACCTTC	CASSIGAEYGYTF
TRBJ1-1	NA	few	TRBV27	TGTGCCAGCAGTTTATCGAGCCCTCGGGTTGACAGGAGGGCTGAAGCTTTCTTT	CASSLSSPRVDRRAEAFF
TRBJ2-7	NA	NA	TRBV7-9	TGTGCCAGCAGCCCAAACTGGAACACCGCCTACGAGCAGTACTTC	CASSPNWNTAYEQYF
TRBJ1-2	NA	NA	TRBV6-5	TGTGCCAGCAGTTACTCGATGGGGGCATATGGCTACACCTTC	CASSYSMGAYGYTF
TRBJ1-1	NA	many	TRBV6-5	TGTGCCAGCAGTTACTCGGCAGGGAGGACTGAAGCTTTCTTT	CASSYSAGRTEAFF
TRBJ2-1	NA	once	TRBV7-6	TGTGCCAGCAGCTTATCCCGGGGGCGATACTACAATGAGCAGTTCTTC	CASSLSRGRYYNEQFF
TRBJ1-1	NA	NA	TRBV7-9	TGTGCCAGCAGCTTAGAACAGATGGCTCTCTTT	CASSLEQMALF
TRBJ1-2	TRBD1	NA	TRBV5-1	TGCGCCAGCAGCCCGGTAACAGGGGGAAACGGTGGCTACACCTTC	CASSPVTGGNGGYTF
TRBJ1-4	NA	NA	TRBV29-1	TGCAGCGTTGCTCTCACGGGTGAAAAACTGTTTTTT	CSVALTGEKLFF
TRBJ2-4	TRBD2	NA	TRBV18	TGTGCCAGCTCAACTCCGGGACTAGCGGGGTCTGCCAAAAACATTCAGTACTTC	CASSTPGLAGSAKNIQYF
TRBJ1-2	NA	NA	TRBV11-2	TGTGCCAGCAGCCGACCGCATTCCTTCTATGGCTACACCTTC	CASSRPHSFYGYTF
TRBJ2-2	TRBD1	NA	TRBV5-5	TGTGCCAGCATCCTAAACCCGGGACAGGGTAATTCCGGGGAGCTGTTTTTT	CASILNPGQGNSGELFF
TRBJ1-1	NA	NA	TRBV6-6	TGTGCCAGCGGGGCCTACTTGAACACTGAAGCTTTCTTT	CASGAYLNTEAFF
TRBJ1-1	NA	NA	TRBV7-9	TGTGCCAGCAGCTTAGGGGGGCCCACTGAAGCTTTCTTT	CASSLGGPTEAFF
TRBJ1-1	TRBD1	few	TRBV7-8	TGTGCCAGCAGGTACACTAGCGGCGGAGGGGGCGTTGAAGCTTTCTTT	CASRYTSGGGGVEAFF
TRBJ2-7	NA	NA	TRBV5-1	TGCGCCAGCAGCTCAACCGGGACATCCTACGAGCAGTACTTC	CASSSTGTSYEQYF
TRBJ1-4	TRBD1	NA	TRBV18	TGTGCCAGCTCACAAGACAGGGACAAACTGTTTTTT	CASSQDRDKLFF
TRBJ2-2	NA	NA	TRBV7-2	TGTGCCAGCAGCTTACAGGGTGTAACCGGGGAGCTGTTTTTT	CASSLQGVTGELFF
TRBJ1-6	NA	NA	TRBV30	TGTGCCTGGAGTCAAAGTCGGGGGAGCTCCTATAATTCACCCCTCCACTTT	CAWSQSRGSSYNSPLHF
TRBJ2-3	TRBD2	few	TRBV5-1	TGCGCCAGCAGCTTGAGAGGCGGGGGGGCCGGCGATACGCAGTATTTT	CASSLRGGGAGDTQYF
TRBJ2-7	NA	NA	TRBV6-5	TGTGCCAGCAGTTACAGGCTTGATTCCTACGAGCAGTACTTC	CASSYRLDSYEQYF
TRBJ2-7	TRBD1	NA	TRBV5-1	TGCGCCAGCAGCCCGACAGGGAACCCCCACGAGCAGTACTTC	CASSPTGNPHEQYF
TRBJ1-5	NA	NA	TRBV30	TGTGCCTGGAGTAGGCAGGACAATCAGCCCCAGCATTTT	CAWSRQDNQPQHF
TRBJ1-1	TRBD1	NA	TRBV5-1	TGCGCCAGCAGCTCGCAGACAGGGGGCGTCACTGAAGCTTTCTTT	CASSSQTGGVTEAFF
TRBJ2-4	NA	NA	TRBV6-6	TGTGCCAGCAGTTACTCGAGCAGGGCCAAAAACATTCAGTACTTC	CASSYSSRAKNIQYF
TRBJ2-5	NA	once	TRBV27	TGTGCCAGCAGTTTATCGGGATCTGGGGAGACCCAGTACTTC	CASSLSGSGETQYF
TRBJ1-5	NA	once	TRBV2	TGTGCCAGCAGTTGGGTGGGGGGTGTGAGCAATCAGCCCCAGCATTTT	CASSWVGGVSNQPQHF
TRBJ2-7	NA	once	TRBV28	TGTGCCAGCAGTTTTCCTGACAGTTCCGACGAGCAGTACTTC	CASSFPDSSDEQYF
TRBJ2-2	NA	NA	TRBV18	TGTGCCAGCTCACCACTCCCGCCGGGGGCAAAATCCGGGGAGCTGTTTTTT	CASSPLPPGAKSGELFF
TRBJ2-7	NA	NA	TRBV21-1	TGTGCCAGCAGCCGAAGAGCCACAGGGAACGACTACGAGCAGTACTTC	CASSRRATGNDYEQYF
TRBJ2-7	NA	NA	TRBV4-2	TGTGCCAGCAGCCAAGGGTCAGGGGCTGGATCCTACGAGCAGTACTTC	CASSQGSGAGSYEQYF